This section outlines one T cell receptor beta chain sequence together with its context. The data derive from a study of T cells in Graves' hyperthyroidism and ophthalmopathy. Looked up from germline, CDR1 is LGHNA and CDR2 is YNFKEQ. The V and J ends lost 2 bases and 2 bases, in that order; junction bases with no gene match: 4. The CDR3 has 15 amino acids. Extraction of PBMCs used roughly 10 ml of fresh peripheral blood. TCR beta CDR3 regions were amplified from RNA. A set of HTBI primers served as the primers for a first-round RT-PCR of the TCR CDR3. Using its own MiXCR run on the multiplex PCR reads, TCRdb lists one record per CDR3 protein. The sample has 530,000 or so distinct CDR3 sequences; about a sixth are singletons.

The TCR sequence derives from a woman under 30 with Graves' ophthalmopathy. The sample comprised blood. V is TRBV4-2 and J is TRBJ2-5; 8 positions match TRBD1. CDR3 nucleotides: TGTGCCAGCAGCCAAAGGGACAGGAGTCAAGAGACCCAGTACTTC. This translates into CASSQRDRSQETQYF.